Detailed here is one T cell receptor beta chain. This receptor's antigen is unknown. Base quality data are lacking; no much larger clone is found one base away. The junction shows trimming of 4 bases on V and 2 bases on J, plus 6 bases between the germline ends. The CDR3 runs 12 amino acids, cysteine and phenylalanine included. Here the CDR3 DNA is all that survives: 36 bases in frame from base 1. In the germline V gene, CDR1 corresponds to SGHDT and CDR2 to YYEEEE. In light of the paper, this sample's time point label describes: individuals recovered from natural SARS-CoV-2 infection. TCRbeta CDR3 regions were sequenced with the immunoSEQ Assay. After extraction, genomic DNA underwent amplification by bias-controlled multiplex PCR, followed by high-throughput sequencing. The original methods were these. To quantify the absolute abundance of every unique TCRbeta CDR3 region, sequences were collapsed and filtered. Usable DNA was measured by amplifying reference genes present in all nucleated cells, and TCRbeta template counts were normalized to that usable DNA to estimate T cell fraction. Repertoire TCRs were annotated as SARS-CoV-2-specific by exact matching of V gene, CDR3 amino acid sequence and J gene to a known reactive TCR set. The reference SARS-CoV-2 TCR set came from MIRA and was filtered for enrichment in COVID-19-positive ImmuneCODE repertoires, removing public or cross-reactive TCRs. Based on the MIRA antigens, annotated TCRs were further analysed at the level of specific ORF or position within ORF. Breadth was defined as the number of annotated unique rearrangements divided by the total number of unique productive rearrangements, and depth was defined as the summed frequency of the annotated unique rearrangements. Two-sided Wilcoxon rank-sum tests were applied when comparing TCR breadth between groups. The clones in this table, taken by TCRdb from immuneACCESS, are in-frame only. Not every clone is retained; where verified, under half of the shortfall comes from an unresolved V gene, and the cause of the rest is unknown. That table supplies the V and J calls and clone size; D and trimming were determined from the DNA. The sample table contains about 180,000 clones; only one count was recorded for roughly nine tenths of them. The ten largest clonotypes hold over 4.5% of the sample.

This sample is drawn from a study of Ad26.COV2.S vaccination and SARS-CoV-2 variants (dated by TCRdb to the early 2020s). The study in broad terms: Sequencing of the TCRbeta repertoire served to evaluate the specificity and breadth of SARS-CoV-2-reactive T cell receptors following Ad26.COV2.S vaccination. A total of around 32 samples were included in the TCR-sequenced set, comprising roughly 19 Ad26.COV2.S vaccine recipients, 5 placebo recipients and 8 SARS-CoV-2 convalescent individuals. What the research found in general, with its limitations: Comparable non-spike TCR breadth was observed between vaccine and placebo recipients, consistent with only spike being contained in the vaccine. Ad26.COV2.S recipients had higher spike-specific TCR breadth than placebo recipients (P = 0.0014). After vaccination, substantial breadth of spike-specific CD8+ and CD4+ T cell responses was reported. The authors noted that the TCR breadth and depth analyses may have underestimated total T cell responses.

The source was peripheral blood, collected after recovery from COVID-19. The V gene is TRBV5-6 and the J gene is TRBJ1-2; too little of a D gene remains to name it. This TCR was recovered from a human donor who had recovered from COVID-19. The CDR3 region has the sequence CASSQFNYGYTF. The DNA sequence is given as TGTGCCAGCAGCCAATTCAACTATGGCTACACCTTC.